Listed below are T cell receptor beta chains from one sample, sequenced in a study of blood T cell repertoires in COVID-19. Clones were read by immunoSEQ multiplex PCR, and TCRdb kept only the in-frame ones, dropping some. The table includes 110,000 or so clones, roughly 80% detected once. The specimen sequenced was peripheral blood. The receptors derive from a man aged 50-59 years with acute or convalescent COVID-19. The CDR3 runs from the conserved cysteine through the conserved F or W. The D gene is left open where the match is weak. Rows give clone size only sometimes, using once, few, many, or a class for an expanded clone.

v_gene: TRBV28
d_gene: TRBD1
abundance: few
j_gene: TRBJ2-7
len: 15
CDR3aa: CASSLPLGTGVEQYF
CDR3nt: TGTGCCAGCAGTCTACCCCTCGGGACAGGGGTCGAGCAGTACTTC

v_gene: TRBV6-5
d_gene: TRBD2
abundance: NA
j_gene: TRBJ2-1
len: 15
CDR3aa: CASSSGTSGGNEQFF
CDR3nt: TGTGCCAGCAGTTCCGGGACTAGCGGGGGAAATGAGCAGTTCTTC

v_gene: TRBV3-1/TRBV3-2
d_gene: TRBD1
abundance: once
j_gene: TRBJ1-5
len: 14
CDR3aa: CASSQRTGNQPQHF
CDR3nt: TGTGCCAGCAGCCAACGGACAGGGAATCAGCCCCAGCATTTT

v_gene: TRBV19
d_gene: NA
abundance: few
j_gene: TRBJ1-2
len: 13
CDR3aa: CASSIDRAYGYTF
CDR3nt: TGTGCCAGTAGTATAGACAGGGCCTATGGCTACACCTTC

v_gene: TRBV2
d_gene: NA
abundance: NA
j_gene: TRBJ1-2
len: 14
CDR3aa: CASRPDQGLGGYTF
CDR3nt: TGTGCCAGCAGACCGGACCAGGGGTTGGGGGGCTACACCTTC

v_gene: TRBV10-1
d_gene: NA
abundance: NA
j_gene: TRBJ2-7
len: 13
CDR3aa: CASSAGSGYEQYF
CDR3nt: TGCGCCAGCAGTGCGGGTAGCGGATACGAGCAGTACTTC

v_gene: TRBV10-3
d_gene: NA
abundance: NA
j_gene: TRBJ1-1
len: 15
CDR3aa: CAISERTNVNTEAFF
CDR3nt: TGTGCCATCAGTGAGAGGACAAACGTGAACACTGAAGCTTTCTTT

v_gene: TRBV11-3
d_gene: TRBD1
abundance: NA
j_gene: TRBJ1-2
len: 14
CDR3aa: CASRPLQGADGYTF
CDR3nt: TGTGCCAGCAGGCCATTACAGGGGGCCGATGGCTACACCTTC

v_gene: TRBV29-1
d_gene: NA
abundance: NA
j_gene: TRBJ2-1
len: 12
CDR3aa: CSVEWNQGEQFF
CDR3nt: TGCAGCGTTGAATGGAATCAGGGTGAGCAGTTCTTC

v_gene: TRBV5-1
d_gene: NA
abundance: NA
j_gene: TRBJ1-2
len: 15
CDR3aa: CASSLDPDRLYGYTF
CDR3nt: TGCGCCAGCAGCTTGGACCCAGACAGGTTGTATGGCTACACCTTC

v_gene: TRBV13
d_gene: NA
abundance: once
j_gene: TRBJ1-4
len: 15
CDR3aa: CASSPREATNEKLFF
CDR3nt: TGTGCCAGCAGCCCCCGGGAGGCAACTAATGAAAAACTGTTTTTT

v_gene: TRBV19
d_gene: TRBD1
abundance: NA
j_gene: TRBJ1-1
len: 14
CDR3aa: CASFTGGGSTEAFF
CDR3nt: TGTGCCAGTTTTACAGGGGGCGGTAGCACTGAAGCTTTCTTT

v_gene: TRBV7-9
d_gene: NA
abundance: once
j_gene: TRBJ1-1
len: 13
CDR3aa: CASSLGGILEAFF
CDR3nt: TGTGCCAGCAGCTTAGGAGGGATTCTTGAAGCTTTCTTT

v_gene: TRBV5-1
d_gene: NA
abundance: NA
j_gene: TRBJ1-6
len: 15
CDR3aa: CASSLASGADSPLHF
CDR3nt: TGCGCCAGCAGCTTGGCCTCAGGGGCCGATTCACCCCTCCACTTT

v_gene: TRBV5-1
d_gene: TRBD2
abundance: NA
j_gene: TRBJ2-2
len: 15
CDR3aa: CASSRGLAGIGELFF
CDR3nt: TGCGCCAGCAGCCGCGGACTAGCGGGGATCGGGGAGCTGTTTTTT

v_gene: TRBV6-5
d_gene: NA
abundance: NA
j_gene: TRBJ2-7
len: 12
CDR3aa: CASTRWPEGQYF
CDR3nt: TGTGCCAGCACCCGTTGGCCCGAGGGGCAGTACTTC

v_gene: TRBV19
d_gene: TRBD1
abundance: NA
j_gene: TRBJ2-7
len: 14
CDR3aa: CASSQRQGMYEQYF
CDR3nt: TGTGCCAGCTCGCAGAGACAGGGTATGTACGAGCAGTACTTC

v_gene: TRBV6-6
d_gene: TRBD1
abundance: NA
j_gene: TRBJ2-3
len: 15
CDR3aa: CASSYGTASTDTQYF
CDR3nt: TGTGCCAGCAGTTACGGGACAGCTAGCACAGATACGCAGTATTTT

v_gene: TRBV24-1
d_gene: NA
abundance: once
j_gene: TRBJ2-5
len: 16
CDR3aa: CATSDPGPEVVETQYF
CDR3nt: TGTGCCACCAGTGATCCAGGACCGGAGGTTGTCGAGACCCAGTACTTC

v_gene: TRBV29-1
d_gene: NA
abundance: NA
j_gene: TRBJ2-1
len: 17
CDR3aa: CSVGSPVDRLSYNEQFF
CDR3nt: TGCAGCGTCGGATCACCCGTGGACAGACTTTCCTACAATGAGCAGTTCTTC

v_gene: TRBV6-5
d_gene: TRBD1
abundance: NA
j_gene: TRBJ1-5
len: 14
CDR3aa: CASSTGLKNQPQHF
CDR3nt: TGTGCCAGTTCGACAGGGCTAAAAAATCAGCCCCAGCATTTT

v_gene: TRBV29-1
d_gene: TRBD2
abundance: NA
j_gene: TRBJ2-3
len: 16
CDR3aa: CSVVTVRGAGTDTQYF
CDR3nt: TGCAGCGTTGTTACCGTGCGGGGGGCAGGCACAGATACGCAGTATTTT

v_gene: TRBV19
d_gene: NA
abundance: few
j_gene: TRBJ1-1
len: 15
CDR3aa: CASSTGQWRNTEAFF
CDR3nt: TGTGCCAGTAGTACTGGACAATGGAGAAACACTGAAGCTTTCTTT

v_gene: TRBV5-1
d_gene: TRBD1
abundance: NA
j_gene: TRBJ1-3
len: 17
CDR3aa: CASSLTGTVGSGNTIYF
CDR3nt: TGCGCCAGCAGCTTGACCGGGACAGTAGGCTCTGGAAACACCATATATTTT

v_gene: TRBV6-5
d_gene: TRBD1
abundance: NA
j_gene: TRBJ1-1
len: 15
CDR3aa: CASSLDRGQNTEAFF
CDR3nt: TGTGCCAGCAGTTTGGACAGGGGGCAGAACACTGAAGCTTTCTTT

v_gene: TRBV19
d_gene: TRBD2
abundance: NA
j_gene: TRBJ2-2
len: 16
CDR3aa: CASSIGLAFLTGELFF
CDR3nt: TGTGCCAGTAGTATCGGACTAGCGTTCCTGACCGGGGAGCTGTTTTTT

v_gene: TRBV5-1
d_gene: NA
abundance: once
j_gene: TRBJ2-2
len: 14
CDR3aa: CASSSGLLTGELFF
CDR3nt: TGCGCCAGCAGCTCGGGACTCCTAACCGGGGAGCTGTTTTTT

v_gene: TRBV21-1
d_gene: NA
abundance: NA
j_gene: TRBJ2-1
len: 15
CDR3aa: CASSGRDRAYNEQFF
CDR3nt: TGTGCCAGCAGCGGCCGGGACAGAGCCTACAATGAGCAGTTCTTC

v_gene: TRBV28
d_gene: NA
abundance: NA
j_gene: TRBJ2-1
len: 17
CDR3aa: CASSFLRPPLSYNEQFF
CDR3nt: TGTGCCAGCAGTTTTCTCCGTCCCCCGCTATCCTACAATGAGCAGTTCTTC

v_gene: TRBV28
d_gene: TRBD2
abundance: NA
j_gene: TRBJ2-3
len: 18
CDR3aa: CASSLTPLLAGYTDTQYF
CDR3nt: TGTGCCAGCAGTTTAACCCCGTTGCTAGCGGGGTACACAGATACGCAGTATTTT

v_gene: TRBV28
d_gene: NA
abundance: once
j_gene: TRBJ1-2
len: 12
CDR3aa: CASSQSLQGFTF
CDR3nt: TGTGCCAGCAGTCAATCGCTCCAGGGCTTCACCTTC

v_gene: TRBV5-1
d_gene: TRBD1
abundance: NA
j_gene: TRBJ1-6
len: 17
CDR3aa: CASSLVPDDRVKSPLHF
CDR3nt: TGCGCCAGCAGCTTGGTTCCAGATGACAGGGTAAAATCACCCCTCCACTTT

v_gene: TRBV4-1
d_gene: NA
abundance: NA
j_gene: TRBJ1-3
len: 17
CDR3aa: CASSQDLGLISGNTIYF
CDR3nt: TGCGCCAGCAGCCAAGATCTAGGACTGATCTCTGGAAACACCATATATTTT

v_gene: TRBV27
d_gene: NA
abundance: NA
j_gene: TRBJ1-3
len: 14
CDR3aa: CASSPAGMRNTIYF
CDR3nt: TGTGCCAGCAGCCCTGCAGGGATGAGAAACACCATATATTTT

v_gene: TRBV29-1
d_gene: TRBD1
abundance: NA
j_gene: TRBJ2-1
len: 12
CDR3aa: CSAARQGNEQFF
CDR3nt: TGCAGCGCCGCCCGACAGGGGAATGAGCAGTTCTTC

v_gene: TRBV5-1
d_gene: NA
abundance: once
j_gene: TRBJ1-1
len: 16
CDR3aa: CASPWGLWPKNTEAFF
CDR3nt: TGCGCCAGCCCATGGGGGCTCTGGCCGAAGAACACTGAAGCTTTCTTT

v_gene: TRBV5-6
d_gene: TRBD1
abundance: once
j_gene: TRBJ1-5
len: 16
CDR3aa: CASSKWTGNSNQPQHF
CDR3nt: TGTGCCAGCAGCAAATGGACAGGGAATAGCAATCAGCCCCAGCATTTT

v_gene: TRBV19
d_gene: TRBD2
abundance: NA
j_gene: TRBJ2-1
len: 18
CDR3aa: CASRGPGLAGGYYNEQFF
CDR3nt: TGTGCCAGTAGAGGGCCGGGACTAGCGGGGGGTTACTACAATGAGCAGTTCTTC

v_gene: TRBV5-1
d_gene: NA
abundance: NA
j_gene: TRBJ1-1
len: 14
CDR3aa: CASSLRSTNTEAFF
CDR3nt: TGCGCCAGCAGCTTGAGGAGCACGAACACTGAAGCTTTCTTT

v_gene: TRBV15
d_gene: TRBD2
abundance: NA
j_gene: TRBJ2-1
len: 16
CDR3aa: CATSRGGERGRDEQFF
CDR3nt: TGTGCCACCAGCAGAGGAGGGGAGCGGGGGCGGGATGAGCAGTTCTTC

v_gene: TRBV7-3
d_gene: NA
abundance: once
j_gene: TRBJ1-1
len: 13
CDR3aa: CASSLTHGGIAFF
CDR3nt: TGTGCCAGCAGCTTAACGCATGGGGGGATAGCTTTCTTT

v_gene: TRBV5-4
d_gene: TRBD2
abundance: once
j_gene: TRBJ2-3
len: 18
CDR3aa: CASSLVRGRGVSTDTQYF
CDR3nt: TGTGCCAGCAGCTTGGTTCGAGGGCGGGGGGTTAGCACAGATACGCAGTATTTT